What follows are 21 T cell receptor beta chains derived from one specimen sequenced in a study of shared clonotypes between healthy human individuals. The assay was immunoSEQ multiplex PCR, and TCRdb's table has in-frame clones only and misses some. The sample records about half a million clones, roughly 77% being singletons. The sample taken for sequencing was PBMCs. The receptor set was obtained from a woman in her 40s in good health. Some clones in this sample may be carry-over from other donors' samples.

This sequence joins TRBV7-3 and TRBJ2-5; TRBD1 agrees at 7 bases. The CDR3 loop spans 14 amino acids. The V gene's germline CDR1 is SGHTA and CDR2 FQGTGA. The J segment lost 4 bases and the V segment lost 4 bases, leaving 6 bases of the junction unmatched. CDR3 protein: CASSSLGGTETQYF. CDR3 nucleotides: TGTGCCAGCAGCTCCCTAGGGGGCACAGAGACCCAGTACTTC.

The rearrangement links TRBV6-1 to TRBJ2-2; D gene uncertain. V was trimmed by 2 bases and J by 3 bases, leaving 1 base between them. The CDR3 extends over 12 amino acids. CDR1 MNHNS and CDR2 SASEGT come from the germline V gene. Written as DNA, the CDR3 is TGTGCCAGCAGTGAATACACCGGGGAGCTGTTTTTT. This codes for CASSEYTGELFF.

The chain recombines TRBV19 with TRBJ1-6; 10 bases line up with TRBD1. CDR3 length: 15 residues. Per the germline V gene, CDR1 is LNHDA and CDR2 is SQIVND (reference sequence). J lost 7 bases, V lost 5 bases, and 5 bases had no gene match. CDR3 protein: CASSSTGGENSPLHF. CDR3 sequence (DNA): TGTGCCAGTAGTTCGACAGGGGGCGAAAATTCACCCCTCCACTTT.

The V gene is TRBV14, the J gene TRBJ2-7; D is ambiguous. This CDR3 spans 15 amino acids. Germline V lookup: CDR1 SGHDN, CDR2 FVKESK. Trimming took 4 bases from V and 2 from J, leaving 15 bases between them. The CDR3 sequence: CASSPFFGFTYEQYF. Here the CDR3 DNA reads TGTGCCAGCAGCCCTTTTTTCGGGTTTACCTACGAGCAGTACTTC.

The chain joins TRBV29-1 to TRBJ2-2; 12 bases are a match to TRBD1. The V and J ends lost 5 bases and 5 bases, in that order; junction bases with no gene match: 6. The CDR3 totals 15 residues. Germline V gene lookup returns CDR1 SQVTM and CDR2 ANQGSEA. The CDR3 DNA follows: TGCAGCGTTCTCCGGGACAGGGGGCCAACCGGGGAGCTGTTTTTT. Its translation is CSVLRDRGPTGELFF.

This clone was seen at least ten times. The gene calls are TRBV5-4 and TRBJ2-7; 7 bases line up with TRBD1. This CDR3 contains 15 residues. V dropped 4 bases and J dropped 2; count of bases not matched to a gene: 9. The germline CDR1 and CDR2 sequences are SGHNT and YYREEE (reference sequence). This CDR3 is CASSQKTGNPYEQYF. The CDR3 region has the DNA TGTGCCAGCAGCCAGAAGACAGGGAATCCCTACGAGCAGTACTTC.

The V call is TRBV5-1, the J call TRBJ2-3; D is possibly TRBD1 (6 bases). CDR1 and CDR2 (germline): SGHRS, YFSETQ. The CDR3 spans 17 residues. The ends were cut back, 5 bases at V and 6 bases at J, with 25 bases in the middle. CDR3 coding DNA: TGCGCCAGCAGGAAAGTGCATGAGGGGGTCAACCCGGATACGCAGTATTTT. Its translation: CASRKVHEGVNPDTQYF.

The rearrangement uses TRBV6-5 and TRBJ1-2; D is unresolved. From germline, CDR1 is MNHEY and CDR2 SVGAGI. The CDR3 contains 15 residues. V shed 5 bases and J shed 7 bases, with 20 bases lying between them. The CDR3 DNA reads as TGTGCCAGCAGTCCCACAATTGCCCGTGTAAGTGGCTACACCTTC. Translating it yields CASSPTIARVSGYTF.

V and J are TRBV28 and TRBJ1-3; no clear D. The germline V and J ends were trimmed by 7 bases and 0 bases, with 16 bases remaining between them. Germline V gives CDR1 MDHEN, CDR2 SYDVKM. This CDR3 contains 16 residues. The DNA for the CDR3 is TGTGCCAGCACCCCGGGAGGAAGGAGCTCTGGAAACACCATATATTTT. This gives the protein CASTPGGRSSGNTIYF.

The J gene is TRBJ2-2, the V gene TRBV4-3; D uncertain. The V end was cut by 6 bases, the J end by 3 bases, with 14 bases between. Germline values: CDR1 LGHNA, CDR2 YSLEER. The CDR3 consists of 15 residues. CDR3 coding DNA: TGCGCCAGCAGTCACGATTGGCCCTACACCGGGGAGCTGTTTTTT. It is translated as CASSHDWPYTGELFF.

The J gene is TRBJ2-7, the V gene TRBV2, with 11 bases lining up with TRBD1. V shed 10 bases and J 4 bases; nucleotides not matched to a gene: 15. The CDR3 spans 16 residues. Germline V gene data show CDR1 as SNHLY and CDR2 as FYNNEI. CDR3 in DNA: TGTGCCACCGCAGGGACAGGGGGTTATGTCTCTTACGAGCAGTACTTC. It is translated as CATAGTGGYVSYEQYF.

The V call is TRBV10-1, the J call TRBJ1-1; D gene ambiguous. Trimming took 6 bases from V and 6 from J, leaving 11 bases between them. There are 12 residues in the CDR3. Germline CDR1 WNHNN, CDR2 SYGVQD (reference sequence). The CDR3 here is CASSASLAEAFF. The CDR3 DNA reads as TGCGCCAGCAGCGCCAGCTTGGCTGAAGCTTTCTTT.

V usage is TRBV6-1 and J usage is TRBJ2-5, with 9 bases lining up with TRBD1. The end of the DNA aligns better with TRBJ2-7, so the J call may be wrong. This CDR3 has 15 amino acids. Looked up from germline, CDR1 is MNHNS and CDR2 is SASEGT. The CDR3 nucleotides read TGTGCCAGCAGTGTGTCCGGGACAGGGTCGTACGAGCAGTACTTC. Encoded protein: CASSVSGTGSYEQYF.

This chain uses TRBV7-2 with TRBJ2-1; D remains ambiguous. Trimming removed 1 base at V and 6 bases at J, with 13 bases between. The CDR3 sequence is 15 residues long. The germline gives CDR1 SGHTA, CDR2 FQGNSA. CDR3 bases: TGTGCCAGCAGCTTAGGGCAGGCTTTGCTCAATGAGCAGTTCTTC. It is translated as CASSLGQALLNEQFF. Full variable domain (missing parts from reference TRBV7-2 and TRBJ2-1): GAGVSQSPSNKVTEKGKDVELRCDPISGHTALYWYRQSLGQGLEFLIYFQGNSAPDKSGLPSDRFSAERTGGSVSTLTIQRTQQEDSAVYLCASSLGQALLNEQFFGPGTRLTVL.

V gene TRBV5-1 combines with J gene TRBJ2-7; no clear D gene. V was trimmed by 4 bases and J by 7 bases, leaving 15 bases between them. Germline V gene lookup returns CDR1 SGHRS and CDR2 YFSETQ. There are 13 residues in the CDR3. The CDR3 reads CASSLLQVSEQYF. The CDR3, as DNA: TGCGCCAGCAGCCTTCTCCAAGTTTCTGAGCAGTACTTC.

The CDR3 coding sequence is TGTGCCAGCAGCATCTCTTGGGGCGCTGGGTCCGGGGAGCTGTTTTTT. Translated, it gives CASSISWGAGSGELFF. The chain combines TRBV7-9 with TRBJ2-2; tentative D call: TRBD1 (5 bases). CDR1 SEHNR and CDR2 FQNEAQ come from the germline V gene (reference sequence). V was shortened by 5 bases and J by 6 bases, with 19 bases between the two germline ends. There are 16 residues in the CDR3.

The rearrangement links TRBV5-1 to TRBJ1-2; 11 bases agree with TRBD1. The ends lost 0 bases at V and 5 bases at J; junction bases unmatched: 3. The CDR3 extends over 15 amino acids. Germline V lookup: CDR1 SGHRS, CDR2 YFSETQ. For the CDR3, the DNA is TGCGCCAGCAGCTTGGACGGGACAGGGGGGTATGGCTACACCTTC. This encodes CASSLDGTGGYGYTF.

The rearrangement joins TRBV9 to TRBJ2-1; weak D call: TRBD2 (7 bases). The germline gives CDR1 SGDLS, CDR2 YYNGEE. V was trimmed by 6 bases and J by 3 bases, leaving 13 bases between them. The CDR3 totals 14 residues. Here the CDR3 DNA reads TGTGCCAGCACGGAGGGAGGGGGCTACAATGAGCAGTTCTTC. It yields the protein CASTEGGGYNEQFF.

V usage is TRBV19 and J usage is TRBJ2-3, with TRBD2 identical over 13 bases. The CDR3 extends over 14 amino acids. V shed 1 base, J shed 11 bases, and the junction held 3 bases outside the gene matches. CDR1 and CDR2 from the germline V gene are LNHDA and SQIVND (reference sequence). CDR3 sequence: CASSIGTSGSWQYF. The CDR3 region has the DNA TGTGCCAGTAGTATAGGGACTAGCGGGAGCTGGCAGTATTTT.

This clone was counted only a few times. CDR3 sequence (DNA): TGCGCCAGCAGCAACGCCGGGACTAGACAAGAGACCCAGTACTTC. It yields the protein CASSNAGTRQETQYF. The chain joins TRBV5-1 to TRBJ2-5, with 8 nucleotides matching TRBD2. The CDR3 is made up of 15 amino acids. Germline V gene data show CDR1 as SGHRS and CDR2 as YFSETQ. Germline trimming cut 4 bases from V and 2 bases from J; bases unmatched to any gene: 7. The full variable domain, in which reference TRBV5-1 and TRBJ2-5 provide the parts outside the CDR3, is KAGVTQTPRYLIKTRGQQVTLSCSPISGHRSVSWYQQTPGQGLQFLFEYFSETQRNKGNFPGRFSGRQFSNSRSEMNVSTLELGDSALYLCASSNAGTRQETQYFGPGTRLLVL.

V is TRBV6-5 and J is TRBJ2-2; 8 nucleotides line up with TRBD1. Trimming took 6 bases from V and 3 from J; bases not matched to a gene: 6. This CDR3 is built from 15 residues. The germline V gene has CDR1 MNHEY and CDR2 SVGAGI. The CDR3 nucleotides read TGTGCCAGCAGCCCCGGACAGGGCGACACCGGGGAGCTGTTTTTT. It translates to CASSPGQGDTGELFF.